This paragraph reports one T cell receptor (beta chain). Participants spanned ages about 18 to 90 years and resided in about two dozen US areas. The data are from a study of blood T cell repertoires in COVID-19. Study context: Sources were T cells, B-cell-depleted T cells, or PBMCs; the material itself was cDNA or gDNA.

Clones were sequenced by immunoSEQ multiplex PCR, and TCRdb holds only the in-frame ones, with some missing. This table holds 120,000 to 150,000 clones, roughly 84% found once. This receptor was obtained from a man aged 45-65 years in a cohort exposed to, infected with or recovered from COVID-19 (not recorded which). Sequenced input: PBMCs or T cells enriched from blood (not recorded which).

The CDR3 sequence: CASSASGTGVTYGYTF. Here the CDR3 DNA reads TGTGCCAGTAGTGCCTCCGGGACAGGGGTTACCTATGGCTACACCTTC. The J gene is TRBJ1-2, the V gene TRBV19, with 10 bases that match TRBD1. This CDR3 has 16 amino acids. V shed 5 bases and J 4 bases; nucleotides not matched to a gene: 10. The germline V gene has CDR1 LNHDA and CDR2 SQIVND (reference sequence).